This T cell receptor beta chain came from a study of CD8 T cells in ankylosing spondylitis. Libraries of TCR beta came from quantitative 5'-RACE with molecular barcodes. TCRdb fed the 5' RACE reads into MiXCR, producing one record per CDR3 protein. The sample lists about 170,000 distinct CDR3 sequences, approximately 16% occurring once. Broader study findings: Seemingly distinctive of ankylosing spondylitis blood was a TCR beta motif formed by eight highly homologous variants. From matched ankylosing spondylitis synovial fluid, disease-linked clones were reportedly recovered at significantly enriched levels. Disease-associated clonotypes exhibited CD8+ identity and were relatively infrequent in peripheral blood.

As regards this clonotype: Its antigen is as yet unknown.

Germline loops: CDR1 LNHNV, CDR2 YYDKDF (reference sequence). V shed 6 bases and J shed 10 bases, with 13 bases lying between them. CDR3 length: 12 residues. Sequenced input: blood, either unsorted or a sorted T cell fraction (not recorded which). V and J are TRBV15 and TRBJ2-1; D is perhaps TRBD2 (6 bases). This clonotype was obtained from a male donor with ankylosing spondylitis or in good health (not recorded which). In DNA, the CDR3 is TGTGCCACCAGGGATAGGAGGGGAGAGCAGTTCTTC. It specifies CATRDRRGEQFF.